This TCR beta chain was sequenced in a study of blood T cell repertoires in COVID-19 (dated by TCRdb to 2018 to 2021). Notes on the research overall: Samples from collaborators originated in the United States, Italy and Spain and spanned both the acute and convalescent phases of COVID-19. The samples were drawn from the first 160 participants of the ongoing ImmuneRACE study and from over 950 subjects provided by 6 global collaborators. Subjects who had been exposed to COVID-19, were actively infected with it, or had recovered from it provided the deeply sampled blood TCRbeta repertoires that made up the dataset. Where available, HLA class I and class II types were obtained from metadata supplied by the sample provider rather than from assay-based typing. Sample metadata almost always included a de-identified subject ID, COVID-19 status, age in years and sex. The material from the prospective study consisted of cDNA or gDNA derived from T cells, B-cell-depleted T cells, or PBMCs. The repertoires were made available in a free public database intended to serve as a resource for research on the immune response to SARS-CoV-2. Points the paper makes about the study in general: The quantity of clinical and demographic metadata differed by source and by participant and was supplied without curation.

Sequences LNHDA (CDR1) and SQIVND (CDR2) are obtained from the germline V gene (reference sequence). The CDR3 starts with the cysteine, ends with the phenylalanine, and has 15 residues. The retained sequence is limited to the CDR3, 45 bases, with the frame set at the first base. V lost 3 bases and J lost 4 bases, and the count of bases not matched to a germline gene is 4. The immunoSEQ Assay, a bias-controlled multiplex PCR, was used to amplify TCRbeta CDR3 regions from genomic DNA. Per the source publication's procedure: Within the assay, amplification of reference gene primers was used to estimate how many nucleated cells each sample contained. Sequence reads were collapsed and filtered to measure the absolute abundance of every unique TCRbeta CDR3 rearrangement. For each sample, productive Simpson clonality was calculated as the square root of Simpson's diversity index across productive rearrangements. The table was pulled from immuneACCESS by TCRdb, which kept in-frame rearrangements only. Such tables lose some clones; where checked, under half of the loss comes from unresolved V genes, and the rest has no known cause. V, J and clone size reflect that table, while D and trimming were determined from the DNA. The sample yields 200,000 to 250,000 clones; about three quarters were counted once. The ten largest clones take up 4.5% to 7% of the sample.

Whole blood was collected in K2EDTA tubes by collaborating institutions according to the institutions' own protocols. For TCRbeta analysis, collaborator samples were shipped as frozen whole blood, as isolated PBMCs, or as DNA extracted from either sample type. In the case of this clone: Its binding antigen is unknown. No base quality values were provided; no much bigger clone lies one nucleotide off.

In this chain, TRBV19 is recombined with TRBJ2-2; 8 central bases correspond to TRBD1. The clonotype was recovered from an older woman with acute or convalescent COVID-19. Sequenced sample: peripheral blood. The encoded CDR3 is CASSMPRGRTGELFF. The sequence in DNA is TGTGCCAGTAGTATGCCCAGGGGGCGCACCGGGGAGCTGTTTTTT.